What follows are 22 T cell receptor beta chains derived from one specimen sequenced in a study of CD8 T cells in Susac syndrome. It was with random hexamers that roughly 0.45 to 1 ug RNA was reverse transcribed. TCRdb used MiXCR to reprocess the immunoSEQ multiplex PCR reads, holding one entry per CDR3 protein. The data show roughly 200,000 distinct CDR3 sequences, 90% to 97% seen once. Sequencing was done on a sample of CD4+ T cells from PBMCs. All receptors come from a human donor with multiple sclerosis.

Here the CDR3 DNA reads TGTGCCAGCAGTTTAGAAGCAGGGCGATATGAAGAGACCCAGTACTTC. Protein: CASSLEAGRYEETQYF. V is TRBV28 and J is TRBJ2-5, with D possibly matching TRBD1 (5 bases). The ends were cut back, 2 bases at V and 3 bases at J, with 16 bases in the middle. The CDR3 spans 16 residues. Germline lookup yields CDR1 MDHEN and CDR2 SYDVKM.

The chain recombines TRBV9 with TRBJ2-7; D is perhaps TRBD1 or TRBD2 (5 bases each). V lost 3 bases, J lost 7 bases, and 17 bases lay in between. This CDR3 region has 14 residues. Germline V gene lookup returns CDR1 SGDLS and CDR2 YYNGEE. CDR3 coding DNA: TGTGCCAGCAGCGGGGGACCGCTTGGGGTGGAGCAGTACTTC. This sequence encodes CASSGGPLGVEQYF. Together with reference TRBV9 and TRBJ2-7, the CDR3 gives the full variable domain: DSGVTQTPKHLITATGQRVTLRCSPRSGDLSVYWYQQSLDQGLQFLIQYYNGEERAKGNILERFSAQQFPDLHSELNLSSLELGDSALYFCASSGGPLGVEQYFGPGTRLTVT.

The rearrangement joins TRBV3-1 to TRBJ2-1; 11 nucleotides agree with TRBD1. The trim removed 5 bases at V and 6 bases at J, leaving 9 bases unmatched. CDR1 and CDR2 from the germline V gene are LGHDT and YNNKEL (reference sequence). The CDR3 spans 16 residues. The CDR3 DNA reads TGTGCCAGCAGCTTTCCGCCCGGGACAGGGGGCAATGAGCAGTTCTTC. Encoded protein: CASSFPPGTGGNEQFF.

The gene calls are TRBV20-1 and TRBJ1-2, with D possibly matching TRBD1 (6 bases). CDR1 and CDR2 (germline): DFQATT, SNEGSKA (reference sequence). V was clipped by 2 bases and J by 6 bases, with 13 bases between them. This CDR3 has 13 amino acids. CDR3 region: CSARLRTDHGYTF. The CDR3 DNA reads as TGCAGTGCTAGATTGAGGACAGACCATGGCTACACCTTC.

This clonotype has just a few counts. The chain uses TRBV6-6 and TRBJ2-7; 8 nucleotides line up with TRBD1. V was clipped by 0 bases and J by 5 bases; unmatched bases: 3. Germline CDR1 is MNHNY and CDR2 is SVGAGI (reference sequence). CDR3 length equals 14 residues. The CDR3 DNA follows: TGTGCCAGCAGTTACTCGAGGACAGGGAACGAGCAGTACTTC. Translated: CASSYSRTGNEQYF.

V gene TRBV7-8 combines with J gene TRBJ1-5; maybe TRBD1 (5 bases). Germline V lookup: CDR1 SGHVS, CDR2 FQNEAQ. The CDR3 has 20 amino acids. Trimming removed 4 bases from V and 0 bases from J, with 25 bases in between. CDR3 protein: CASSSRPGDLGEYSNQPQHF. In nucleotides, the CDR3 is TGTGCCAGCAGCTCTCGACCTGGGGACTTAGGAGAGTATAGCAATCAGCCCCAGCATTTT.

The V call is TRBV19, the J call TRBJ1-2; D is unresolved. The CDR3 loop spans 15 amino acids. Germline values: CDR1 LNHDA, CDR2 SQIVND (reference sequence). V lost 2 bases to trimming and J lost 7 bases, with 17 bases between them. The CDR3 region is CASSILDPEAGGYTF. In DNA, the CDR3 is TGTGCCAGTAGTATATTGGACCCCGAGGCGGGTGGCTACACCTTC.

The chain carries TRBV6-6 and TRBJ1-6; 10 positions match TRBD1. Germline-derived CDR1 and CDR2 are MNHNY and SVGAGI (reference sequence). Trimming removed 5 bases from V and 9 bases from J; junction bases left unmatched: 10. This CDR3 has 16 residues. The CDR3 protein is CASSHKPGQGSSPLHF. The CDR3 DNA reads TGTGCCAGCAGTCACAAACCGGGACAGGGGTCTTCACCCCTCCACTTT.

The J gene is TRBJ1-2, the V gene TRBV7-9, with D maybe TRBD1 (5 bases). The germline V and J ends were trimmed by 3 bases and 4 bases, with 12 bases remaining between them. Germline loops: CDR1 SEHNR, CDR2 FQNEAQ (reference sequence). This CDR3 spans 14 amino acids. CDR3 nucleotides: TGTGCCAGCAGCTTCAGGGACCTGGGCTATGGCTACACCTTC. Its translation: CASSFRDLGYGYTF.

The chain is built from TRBV29-1 and TRBJ1-4; 7 positions match TRBD1. J lost 3 bases, V lost 6 bases, and 10 bases had no gene match. Germline lookup yields CDR1 SQVTM and CDR2 ANQGSEA. The CDR3 is 15 residues long. The CDR3 DNA is TGCAGCGTGACTAAAGACGGGACAGCTAATGAAAAACTGTTTTTT. Its translation: CSVTKDGTANEKLFF.

The chain combines TRBV2 with TRBJ2-7; possible D gene TRBD1, 5 bases. Germline assignment: CDR1 SNHLY and CDR2 FYNNEI. V shed 4 bases and J shed 10 bases, with 11 bases lying between them. There are 11 residues in the CDR3. CDR3 residues: CASSVRGPQYF. The DNA of the CDR3 is TGTGCCAGCAGTGTAAGGGGTCCCCAGTACTTC. The entire variable domain, with the rest obtained from reference TRBV2 and TRBJ2-7, is as follows: EPEVTQTPSHQVTQMGQEVILRCVPISNHLYFYWYRQILGQKVEFLVSFYNNEISEKSEIFDDQFSVERPDGSNFTLKIRSTKLEDSAMYFCASSVRGPQYFGPGTRLTVT.

The chain has TRBV30 and TRBJ1-4; D uncertain. The CDR3 is 11 amino acids. The V gene lost 0 bases and the J gene lost 7 bases, with 3 bases spanning the gap. CDR1 is GTSNPN, CDR2 SVGIG, per germline (reference sequence). The CDR3 region is CAWSVVEKLFF. In DNA form, the CDR3 reads TGTGCCTGGAGTGTAGTTGAAAAACTGTTTTTT.

V usage is TRBV20-1 and J usage is TRBJ2-5; 8 positions agree with TRBD2. Germline CDR1 is DFQATT and CDR2 is SNEGSKA (reference sequence). The CDR3 has 15 amino acids. V shed 0 bases and J 1 base; nucleotides not matched to a gene: 4. This CDR3 reads CSARDFRGGQETQYF. CDR3 nucleotides: TGCAGTGCTAGAGATTTCCGGGGGGGCCAAGAGACCCAGTACTTC.

V gene TRBV5-1 combines with J gene TRBJ2-1, with TRBD2 identical over 13 bases. V lost 5 bases and J lost 10; bases outside the gene matches: 6. There are 14 residues in the CDR3. Germline V gives CDR1 SGHRS, CDR2 YFSETQ. DNA of the CDR3: TGCGCCAGCAGGGTCACTAGCGGGGGGGACGAGCAGTTCTTC. Translating gives CASRVTSGGDEQFF.

Only a few counts were recorded for this clonotype. V usage is TRBV28 and J usage is TRBJ2-7; D may be TRBD2 (6 bases). The V gene lost 8 bases and the J gene lost 4 bases, with 15 bases spanning the gap. The CDR3 consists of 13 residues. CDR1 and CDR2 from the germline V gene are MDHEN and SYDVKM. The CDR3 spells CASRLAGTYEQYF. The CDR3, as DNA: TGTGCCAGCCGACTGGCAGGGACTTACGAGCAGTACTTC. The variable domain in full, completed from reference TRBV28 and TRBJ2-7, reads DVKVTQSSRYLVKRTGEKVFLECVQDMDHENMFWYRQDPGLGLRLIYFSYDVKMKEKGDIPEGYSVSREKKERFSLILESASTNQTSMYLCASRLAGTYEQYFGPGTRLTVT.

The rearrangement joins TRBV3-1 to TRBJ2-2, with 8 bases aligning to TRBD2. The CDR3 has 15 residues. V shed 8 bases, J shed 4 bases, and the junction held 9 bases outside the gene matches. In germline, CDR1 is LGHDT, CDR2 YNNKEL (reference sequence). CDR3 residues: CASGGAGGVTGELFF. The CDR3 nucleotides read TGTGCCAGCGGTGGTGCGGGGGGAGTCACCGGGGAGCTGTTTTTT. Full variable domain (missing parts from reference TRBV3-1 and TRBJ2-2): DTAVSQTPKYLVTQMGNDKSIKCEQNLGHDTMYWYKQDSKKFLKIMFSYNNKELIINETVPNRFSPKSPDKAHLNLHINSLELGDSAVYFCASGGAGGVTGELFFGEGSRLTVL.

V and J are TRBV6-1 and TRBJ2-7; D is unclear. The CDR3 totals 16 residues. CDR1 MNHNS and CDR2 SASEGT come from the germline V gene. V lost 5 bases, J lost 1 base, and 18 bases lay in between. CDR3 sequence (DNA): TGTGCCAGCAGTCCCAGACCTCTTGACTCTTCCTACGAGCAGTACTTC. Its translation is CASSPRPLDSSYEQYF.

V is TRBV20-1 and J is TRBJ1-5, with TRBD1 matching 8 bases. V dropped 3 bases and J dropped 2; count of bases not matched to a gene: 9. The CDR3 contains 16 residues. CDR1 DFQATT and CDR2 SNEGSKA come from the germline V gene (reference sequence). Here the CDR3 reads CSARELQGVGNQPQHF. CDR3 nucleotide sequence: TGCAGTGCTAGGGAGTTACAGGGGGTGGGCAATCAGCCCCAGCATTTT.

This chain joins TRBV9 and TRBJ2-6, with D perhaps TRBD2 (6 bases). V lost 1 base, J lost 0 bases, and 17 bases lay in between. The length of the CDR3 is 19 residues. The V gene's germline CDR1 is SGDLS and CDR2 YYNGEE. CDR3 sequence (DNA): TGTGCCAGCAGCGTAACAACCGGGACTGTAGGCTCTGGGGCCAACGTCCTGACTTTC. Translation: CASSVTTGTVGSGANVLTF.

J is TRBJ1-1 and V is TRBV20-1, with 7 nucleotides matching TRBD1. Per the germline V gene, CDR1 is DFQATT and CDR2 is SNEGSKA (reference sequence). The CDR3 covers 14 residues. CDR3 region: CMVAEGRGGTEAFF. Written as DNA, the CDR3 is TGCATGGTGGCTGAGGGCAGGGGGGGCACTGAAGCTTTCTTT.

The rearrangement links TRBV24-1 to TRBJ1-2; perhaps TRBD1 as D (6 bases). CDR1 and CDR2 from the germline V gene are KGHDR and SFDVKD. Trimming removed 9 bases at V and 4 bases at J, with 8 bases between. This CDR3 is 11 amino acids long. CDR3 sequence reads: CATGQLYGYTF. CDR3 bases: TGTGCCACCGGACAGCTCTATGGCTACACCTTC.

In its sample, this clonotype was seen once. The chain combines TRBV6-6 with TRBJ2-3; 10 bases line up with TRBD2. CDR1 and CDR2 from the germline V gene are MNHNY and SVGAGI (reference sequence). V dropped 6 bases and J dropped 3; count of bases not matched to a gene: 9. CDR3 size: 16 residues. CDR3: CASRRASGGGTDTQYF. CDR3 sequence (DNA): TGTGCCAGCAGACGCGCTAGCGGGGGAGGTACAGATACGCAGTATTTT.